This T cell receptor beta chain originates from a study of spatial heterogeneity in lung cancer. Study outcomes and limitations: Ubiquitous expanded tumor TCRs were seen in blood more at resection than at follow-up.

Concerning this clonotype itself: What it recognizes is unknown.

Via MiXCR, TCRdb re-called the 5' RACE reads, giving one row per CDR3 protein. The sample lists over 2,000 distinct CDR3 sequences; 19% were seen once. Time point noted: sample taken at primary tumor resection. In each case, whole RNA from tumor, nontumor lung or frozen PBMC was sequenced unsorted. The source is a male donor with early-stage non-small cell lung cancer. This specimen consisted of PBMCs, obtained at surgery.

CDR3 residues: CASSTGTGSYEQYV. The CDR3 region has the DNA TGTGCCAGCAGTACCGGGACGGGCTCCTACGAGCAGTACGTC. The rearrangement joins TRBV2 to TRBJ2-7; D could derive from TRBD1 or TRBD2 (5 bases each). V lost 5 bases and J lost 0, with 11 bases in between. This CDR3 contains 14 residues. CDR1 SNHLY and CDR2 FYNNEI come from the germline V gene.